The sequence of this T cell receptor (beta chain) was determined in a study of cytotoxic CD8 clonotypes in ibrutinib-treated CLL. Trimming pared 6 bases from V and 7 bases from J, leaving 22 bases between. CDR1 and CDR2 (germline): SEHNR, FQNEAQ (reference sequence). The CDR3 loop spans 16 amino acids. TCRdb keeps only in-frame clones here, not all; method: immunoSEQ multiplex PCR. The top ten clones hold 10% to 15% of a sample with about 130,000 clones, 75% to 85% of them seen once. The V gene is TRBV7-9, the J gene TRBJ2-1; tentatively, D is TRBD2 (6 bases). The specimen was PBMCs, collected after 12 months of ibrutinib treatment. The clonotype was recovered from a human donor with chronic lymphocytic leukemia. The CDR3 DNA follows: TGTGCCAGCAGTCCAAAACTAGCCCTCATAGGGAATGAGCAGTTCTTC. Translation gives CASSPKLALIGNEQFF.